The 17 T cell receptor beta chains below come from one sample, sequenced in a study of beta chain features in type 1 diabetes. TCRB transcripts that were expressed got sequenced, as all of the isolated RNA had been reverse transcribed. Libraries were prepared by immunoSEQ multiplex PCR; TCRdb keeps only in-frame clonotypes and omits some of them. The sample has 140,000 or so clones; 10% are singletons. Input material: naive CD4+ T cells from blood. The receptors shown here come from a man aged 18 to 35 in good health.

This chain connects TRBV7-6 to TRBJ1-6; D call uncertain. The V gene lost 5 bases and the J gene lost 5 bases, with 4 bases spanning the gap. Germline V gene sequence: CDR1 SGHVS, CDR2 FNYEAQ. The CDR3 has 12 residues. This CDR3 is CASSEDNSPLHF. The CDR3 DNA reads TGTGCCAGCAGCGAGGATAATTCACCCCTCCACTTT.

CDR3 nucleotide sequence: TGCGCCAGCAGTGAGTCGGGAGACCGAGGCTACACCTTC. It codes for CASSESGDRGYTF. This chain joins TRBV10-1 and TRBJ1-2; D is unresolved. The CDR3 covers 13 residues. Between the trimmed V and J ends, which lost 0 bases and 8 bases, there was a span of 10 bases. CDR1 WNHNN and CDR2 SYGVQD come from the germline V gene (reference sequence).

The rearrangement uses TRBV18 and TRBJ2-7; 9 nucleotides line up with TRBD1. V gave up 3 bases and J gave up 5 bases; unmatched junction bases: 5. This CDR3 has 14 residues. The germline CDR1 and CDR2 sequences are KGHSH and LQKENI. This CDR3 reads CASSPPGQGDEQYF. CDR3 DNA sequence: TGTGCCAGCTCACCGCCGGGACAGGGCGACGAGCAGTACTTC.

The chain employs TRBV5-6 and TRBJ2-5; D is uncertain. Deletions cut 2 bases from V and 0 bases from J, with 5 bases between. The CDR3 has 13 amino acids. Per the germline V gene, CDR1 is SGHDT and CDR2 is YYEEEE. CDR3 in DNA: TGTGCCAGCAGCTTCGACAACCAAGAGACCCAGTACTTC. Amino acid sequence: CASSFDNQETQYF.

In its sample, this clone was seen a few times. The gene calls are TRBV6-1 and TRBJ2-1; a weak D match, TRBD2 (7 bases). This CDR3 contains 14 residues. CDR1 is MNHNS, CDR2 SASEGT, per germline. The V gene lost 6 bases and the J gene lost 10 bases, with 19 bases spanning the gap. The CDR3 sequence is CASSDLWGGGEQFF. In nucleotides, the CDR3 is TGTGCCAGCAGCGACCTCTGGGGGGGCGGAGAGCAGTTCTTC.

This clone was observed a few times. The chain has TRBV6-5 and TRBJ2-5; D unresolved. Trimming shortened V by 6 bases and J by 2 bases, and 13 bases separated the two germline ends. CDR3 size: 14 residues. The germline V gene has CDR1 MNHEY and CDR2 SVGAGI. The CDR3 spells CASRRSPVQETQYF. CDR3 in DNA: TGTGCCAGCAGGAGGAGCCCAGTACAAGAGACCCAGTACTTC.

The chain employs TRBV5-4 and TRBJ2-3; 8 bases line up with TRBD2. The V and J ends lost 0 bases and 5 bases, in that order; junction bases with no gene match: 5. The CDR3 consists of 15 residues. Germline assignment: CDR1 SGHNT and CDR2 YYREEE (reference sequence). The CDR3, as DNA: TGTGCCAGCAGCTTGGGTCGGGGGGGCCAAGATACGCAGTATTTT. Amino acids: CASSLGRGGQDTQYF.

The rearrangement joins TRBV7-9 to TRBJ2-5; D uncertain. Germline lookup yields CDR1 SEHNR and CDR2 FQNEAQ (reference sequence). V lost 2 bases and J lost 2, with 12 bases in between. The CDR3 spans 15 residues. CDR3 region: CASSLMFGPQETQYF. CDR3 in DNA: TGTGCCAGCAGCTTAATGTTCGGTCCTCAAGAGACCCAGTACTTC.

This clone occurred a few times. The chain carries TRBV18 and TRBJ1-5; 8 bases map to TRBD1. The CDR3 covers 17 residues. Per the germline V gene, CDR1 is KGHSH and CDR2 is LQKENI. V dropped 1 base and J dropped 4; count of bases not matched to a gene: 9. CDR3 sequence reads: CASSPLSVGQENQPQHF. CDR3 DNA sequence: TGTGCCAGCTCACCACTCTCTGTGGGACAGGAGAATCAGCCCCAGCATTTT.

DNA for the CDR3: TGTGCCGGGGGGTGGCCGCCGAACACCGGGGAGCTGTTTTTT. As protein: CAGGWPPNTGELFF. The J gene is TRBJ2-2, the V gene TRBV30, with a weak D call TRBD2 (6 bases). CDR3 length: 14 residues. V was pared by 8 bases and J by 0 bases, with 13 bases between. Germline CDR1 reads GTSNPN; CDR2 reads SVGIG (reference sequence).

The chain couples TRBV7-3 to TRBJ2-5; TRBD2 matches at 10 bases. Germline CDR1 SGHTA, CDR2 FQGTGA. V gave up 1 base and J gave up 5 bases; unmatched junction bases: 4. CDR3 size: 15 residues. In DNA, the CDR3 is TGTGCCAGCAGCTTAAAAGCGGGGGGGCGGGAGACCCAGTACTTC. It translates to CASSLKAGGRETQYF.

The chain employs TRBV9 and TRBJ2-5; TRBD2 matches at 11 bases. With 3 bases clipped from V and 4 bases from J, the junction kept 2 bases outside the gene matches. Germline CDR1 and CDR2: SGDLS and YYNGEE. The CDR3 is 14 residues long. In DNA, the CDR3 is TGTGCCAGCAGCGCGGGACTAGCGGCAGAGACCCAGTACTTC. This encodes CASSAGLAAETQYF.

This clone was seen more than once but under ten times. V is TRBV5-1 and J is TRBJ1-2; tentative D call: TRBD1 (5 bases). The CDR3 is 12 amino acids. With 0 bases removed from V and 8 bases from J, the gap between germline ends came to 8 bases. Germline V gene data show CDR1 as SGHRS and CDR2 as YFSETQ. The CDR3 is CASSLAGGGYTF. As DNA, the CDR3 is TGCGCCAGCAGCTTGGCCGGGGGAGGCTACACCTTC. The complete variable domain, with remaining parts taken from reference TRBV5-1 and TRBJ1-2, reads KAGVTQTPRYLIKTRGQQVTLSCSPISGHRSVSWYQQTPGQGLQFLFEYFSETQRNKGNFPGRFSGRQFSNSRSEMNVSTLELGDSALYLCASSLAGGGYTFGSGTRLTVV.

This sequence joins TRBV25-1 and TRBJ2-1; 9 nucleotides agree with TRBD1. The length of the CDR3 is 15 residues. Germline V gene lookup returns CDR1 MGHDK and CDR2 SYGVNS. V was clipped by 5 bases and J by 4 bases; unmatched bases: 6. The CDR3 bases are TGTGCCAGCAGTTCGAGGGGACAGGGATACAATGAGCAGTTCTTC. Protein: CASSSRGQGYNEQFF.

The chain carries TRBV5-1 and TRBJ2-3; a weak D match, TRBD1 (5 bases). V was pared by 4 bases and J by 3 bases, with 12 bases between. The CDR3 extends over 14 amino acids. Germline CDR1 is SGHRS and CDR2 is YFSETQ. The CDR3 loop is CASSPQEKTDTQYF. In DNA form, the CDR3 reads TGCGCCAGCAGCCCACAGGAGAAGACAGATACGCAGTATTTT.

In its sample, this clone was seen a few times. This chain joins TRBV28 and TRBJ1-5; D possibly corresponds to TRBD1 (5 bases). V was shortened by 6 bases and J by 5 bases, with 14 bases between the two germline ends. The CDR3 sequence is 14 residues long. Germline V gene data show CDR1 as MDHEN and CDR2 as SYDVKM. The chain's CDR3 is CASRSQEIDQPQHF. The CDR3, as DNA: TGTGCCAGCAGGTCACAGGAGATCGATCAGCCCCAGCATTTT.

A few counts support this clone. The rearrangement links TRBV14 to TRBJ2-5, with D possibly being TRBD1 (5 bases). V was cut by 4 bases and J by 0 bases, with 9 bases left in between. Germline CDR1 is SGHDN and CDR2 is FVKESK. The CDR3 has 14 amino acids. In nucleotides, the CDR3 is TGTGCCAGCAGCCGAGACAGATACCAAGAGACCCAGTACTTC. As protein: CASSRDRYQETQYF.